These 8 T cell receptor beta chains were sequenced from one sample in a study of T cell changes during pregnancy in multiple sclerosis. Using immunoSEQ multiplex PCR, the repertoire was profiled, and TCRdb retains in-frame clones only, with some absent. The sample lists fewer than 45,000 clones; more than 70% were seen once. This sample comprised CD8+ T cells from peripheral blood mononuclear cells, obtained after pregnancy. Source of these receptors: a female donor in good health, enrolled as a control in a pregnancy study.

The rearrangement uses TRBV19 and TRBJ1-1; possible D gene TRBD1, 6 bases. Trimming shortened V by 5 bases and J by 2 bases, and 12 bases separated the two germline ends. Germline V gives CDR1 LNHDA, CDR2 SQIVND (reference sequence). The CDR3 contains 14 residues. The CDR3 sequence is CASSPTGPNTEAFF. The CDR3 region has the DNA TGTGCCAGTAGTCCGACAGGACCCAACACTGAAGCTTTCTTT. Based on the CDR3 plus reference TRBV19 and TRBJ1-1, the full variable domain is DGGITQSPKYLFRKEGQNVTLSCEQNLNHDAMYWYRQDPGQGLRLIYYSQIVNDFQKGDIAEGYSVSREKKESFPLTVTSAQKNPTAFYLCASSPTGPNTEAFFGQGTRLTVV.

The CDR3 coding sequence is TGCGCCAGCAGCTTGGTGCTATCCACTGAAGCTTTCTTT. This codes for CASSLVLSTEAFF. The V call is TRBV5-1, the J call TRBJ1-1, with D uncertain. The germline V gene has CDR1 SGHRS and CDR2 YFSETQ. This CDR3 has 13 amino acids. V was cut by 0 bases and J by 4 bases, with 7 bases left in between.

The chain combines TRBV6-1 with TRBJ2-5, with D tentatively TRBD2 (5 bases). The CDR3 covers 15 residues. Trimming removed 11 bases at V and 1 base at J, with 20 bases between. The V gene's germline CDR1 is MNHNS and CDR2 SASEGT. CDR3 sequence: CAAALIQDFQETQYF. In nucleotides, the CDR3 is TGTGCCGCAGCGTTAATTCAGGACTTCCAAGAGACCCAGTACTTC.

The count of this clone is one. V gene TRBV19 combines with J gene TRBJ2-7; D is perhaps TRBD1 (5 bases). This CDR3 is built from 14 residues. Germline assignment: CDR1 LNHDA and CDR2 SQIVND (reference sequence). The V end was cut by 2 bases, the J end by 4 bases, with 12 bases between. In DNA form, the CDR3 reads TGTGCCAGTAGTATAAGATGGGGCTATTACGAGCAGTACTTC. Its translation is CASSIRWGYYEQYF. The full variable domain, in which reference TRBV19 and TRBJ2-7 provide the parts outside the CDR3, is DGGITQSPKYLFRKEGQNVTLSCEQNLNHDAMYWYRQDPGQGLRLIYYSQIVNDFQKGDIAEGYSVSREKKESFPLTVTSAQKNPTAFYLCASSIRWGYYEQYFGPGTRLTVT.

The chain employs TRBV7-8 and TRBJ2-2, with 11 bases fitting TRBD2. Looked up from germline, CDR1 is SGHVS and CDR2 is FQNEAQ. V shed 5 bases, J shed 4 bases, and the junction held 15 bases outside the gene matches. The CDR3 contains 19 residues. CDR3 nucleotides: TGTGCCAGCAGCCCGTCCAAGGTAGCGGGGGGGCCGGGCACCGGGGAGCTGTTTTTT. It specifies CASSPSKVAGGPGTGELFF.

This sequence joins TRBV6-6 and TRBJ2-1; 7 bases are shared with TRBD2. Trimming cost V 2 bases and J 5 bases; bases outside gene matches: 6. The CDR3 contains 15 residues. Per the germline V gene, CDR1 is MNHNY and CDR2 is SVGAGI (reference sequence). The CDR3 spells CASSYVAGVDNEQFF. CDR3 DNA sequence: TGTGCCAGCAGTTACGTGGCGGGGGTAGACAATGAGCAGTTCTTC.

This chain's CDR3 is CASNSGISTEAFF. The CDR3 bases are TGCGCCAGCAATTCCGGGATTTCCACTGAAGCTTTCTTT. V is TRBV10-2 and J is TRBJ1-1; D gene uncertain. CDR1 and CDR2 (germline): WSHSY, SAAADI. This CDR3 region has 13 residues. Trimming cost V 7 bases and J 4 bases, with 13 bases left between them.

The rearrangement joins TRBV23-1 to TRBJ2-6; maybe TRBD1 (6 bases). TRBV23-1 is sorted into the ORF group, with uncertain function. The CDR3 has 13 amino acids. The germline V and J ends were trimmed by 10 bases and 2 bases, with 9 bases remaining between them. In nucleotides, the CDR3 is TGCGCCACCTGGACAGCTGGGGCCAACGTCCTGACTTTC. Its protein is CATWTAGANVLTF.